The sequence of this T cell receptor beta chain was determined in a study of cytomegalovirus exposure and HLA in healthy donors. The PCR ran on 60 Vbeta and 13 Jbeta primers. Using immunoSEQ multiplex PCR, the repertoire was profiled, and TCRdb retains in-frame clones only, with some absent. The listing records around 48,000 clones. On this clone: Relative to the germline gene, one junction end is altered; a read error may explain this.

The V gene's germline CDR1 is SGHDN and CDR2 FVKESK. The CDR3 is 9 amino acids. Specimen: PBMCs. This sequence joins TRBV14 and TRBJ1-5; D might be TRBD1 (6 bases). This TCR came from a female donor in good health and CMV-seronegative. CDR3 residues: CASRPQGPF. In DNA form, the CDR3 reads TGTGCCAGCAGACCACAGGGCCCGTTT.